The next 30 T cell receptor beta chains were all read from a single sample in a study of control samples from healthy donors and cancer patients. Profiling relied on immunoSEQ multiplex PCR, and the TCRdb table lists in-frame clones only, not all of them. The table has hundreds of thousands of clones, 90% seen once. The sequenced sample consisted of PBMCs. The receptors shown here come from a man between 35 and 55 years old with head and neck cancer.

This clone was seen many times. This chain joins TRBV5-1 and TRBJ1-1; possible D gene TRBD1, 5 bases. V gave up 2 bases and J gave up 0 bases, with 17 bases separating them. The CDR3 runs 17 residues. Germline values: CDR1 SGHRS, CDR2 YFSETQ. CDR3 protein: CASSLGHAGGMNTEAFF. Written as DNA, the CDR3 is TGCGCCAGCAGCTTAGGACATGCGGGGGGTATGAACACTGAAGCTTTCTTT.

This sequence joins TRBV12-3 or TRBV12-4 and TRBJ2-1; D is unclear. This CDR3 is 11 amino acids long. Trimming left V 5 bases short and J 7 bases short, with 6 bases between. The CDR3 is CASSPRNEQFF. Written as DNA, the CDR3 is TGTGCCAGCAGTCCTCGTAATGAGCAGTTCTTC.

This chain uses TRBV19 with TRBJ2-1; 9 nucleotides align to TRBD1. Germline V CDR1 and CDR2: LNHDA, SQIVND (reference sequence). V dropped 5 bases and J dropped 6; count of bases not matched to a gene: 5. This CDR3 has 14 amino acids. CDR3 protein: CASSPRQGGNEQFF. In DNA, the CDR3 is TGTGCCAGTAGTCCCCGACAGGGGGGCAATGAGCAGTTCTTC.

The V call is TRBV2, the J call TRBJ1-3; D is possibly TRBD1 (5 bases). V dropped 5 bases and J dropped 1 base, with 12 bases sitting between them. The V gene's germline CDR1 is SNHLY and CDR2 FYNNEI. CDR3 length: 15 residues. This chain's CDR3 is CASSSGDGSGNTIYF. The CDR3 bases are TGTGCCAGCAGTTCCGGGGACGGGTCTGGAAACACCATATATTTT.

The chain links TRBV6-5 to TRBJ1-4; D is unresolved. Trimming stripped 8 bases from V and 8 bases from J, with 15 bases between. Germline lookup yields CDR1 MNHEY and CDR2 SVGAGI. The CDR3 totals 13 residues. The DNA of the CDR3 is TGTGCCAGCTTTCGAAACGTGGGGGAAAAACTGTTTTTT. It yields the protein CASFRNVGEKLFF.

The V and J genes are TRBV7-9 and TRBJ2-1, with D possibly TRBD1 on 6 matching bases. The V gene's germline CDR1 is SEHNR and CDR2 FQNEAQ (reference sequence). CDR3 length equals 14 residues. The ends were cut back, 1 base at V and 7 bases at J, with 11 bases in the middle. The CDR3 sequence is CASSLDRTENEQFF. Written as DNA, the CDR3 is TGTGCCAGCAGCTTAGACCGGACAGAGAATGAGCAGTTCTTC.

This chain links TRBV19 with TRBJ2-7; a weak D match, TRBD2 (5 bases). Germline CDR1 LNHDA, CDR2 SQIVND (reference sequence). CDR3 size: 15 residues. V dropped 3 bases and J dropped 0 bases, with 12 bases sitting between them. The CDR3 reads CASSIGGGPSYEQYF. The DNA for the CDR3 is TGTGCCAGTAGTATTGGAGGCGGACCCTCCTACGAGCAGTACTTC. The complete variable domain, with remaining parts taken from reference TRBV19 and TRBJ2-7, reads DGGITQSPKYLFRKEGQNVTLSCEQNLNHDAMYWYRQDPGQGLRLIYYSQIVNDFQKGDIAEGYSVSREKKESFPLTVTSAQKNPTAFYLCASSIGGGPSYEQYFGPGTRLTVT.

Concerning this clone itself: Other DNA sequences in the sample encode the same CDR3. The V gene is TRBV7-2, the J gene TRBJ1-1; D possibly corresponds to TRBD1 (5 bases). This CDR3 comprises 13 residues. Germline lookup yields CDR1 SGHTA and CDR2 FQGNSA. V was clipped by 3 bases and J by 2 bases, with 7 bases between them. The CDR3 DNA is TGTGCCAGCAGCTTCGACAGCAACACTGAAGCTTTCTTT. It specifies CASSFDSNTEAFF.

The chain carries TRBV3-1 (or the pseudogene TRBV3-2) and TRBJ1-2; tentative D call: TRBD1 (5 bases). The CDR3 totals 15 residues. Trimming removed 3 bases at V and 3 bases at J, with 14 bases between. Germline CDR1 LGHDT, CDR2 YNNKEL (reference sequence). In DNA, the CDR3 is TGTGCCAGCAGCCAGGTCGCGTTAGGGGACTATGGCTACACCTTC. Its translation: CASSQVALGDYGYTF.

Ten or more counts support this clone. The V and J genes are TRBV5-8 and TRBJ1-1; D unresolved. The germline CDR1 and CDR2 sequences are SGHTS and YDEGEE. V was pared by 0 bases and J by 3 bases, with 9 bases between. The CDR3 spans 14 residues. CDR3 protein: CASSLAGRHTEAFF. Here the CDR3 DNA reads TGTGCCAGCAGCTTGGCCGGGCGGCACACTGAAGCTTTCTTT.

The gene calls are TRBV2 and TRBJ1-5, with 10 bases fitting TRBD1. The CDR3 has 15 amino acids. Germline CDR1 reads SNHLY; CDR2 reads FYNNEI. The J segment lost 5 bases and the V segment lost 1 base, leaving 2 bases of the junction unmatched. Here the CDR3 reads CASSEVTGGYQPQHF. The DNA for the CDR3 is TGTGCCAGCAGTGAAGTGACAGGGGGCTATCAGCCCCAGCATTTT.

This chain joins TRBV19 and TRBJ1-2; maybe TRBD1 (6 bases). Germline V gene sequence: CDR1 LNHDA, CDR2 SQIVND (reference sequence). The CDR3 covers 15 residues. Trimming removed 5 bases at V and 4 bases at J, with 17 bases between. The CDR3 sequence is CASSPEAGASYGYTF. DNA for the CDR3: TGTGCCAGTAGTCCGGAGGCGGGGGCGAGCTATGGCTACACCTTC.

The chain is built from TRBV9 and TRBJ2-5, with D perhaps TRBD1 (6 bases). V was shortened by 0 bases and J by 2 bases, with 11 bases between the two germline ends. This CDR3 spans 15 amino acids. Germline assignment: CDR1 SGDLS and CDR2 YYNGEE. CDR3 nucleotide sequence: TGTGCCAGCAGCGTAGGACAGGAGAAACAAGAGACCCAGTACTTC. It is translated as CASSVGQEKQETQYF.

The genes are TRBV10-2 and TRBJ2-2; D unclear. CDR1 and CDR2 from the germline V gene are WSHSY and SAAADI. V gave up 6 bases and J gave up 4 bases, with 12 bases separating them. The CDR3 has 14 residues. The CDR3 bases are TGCGCCAGCAGACCCGGACGGGTCACCGGGGAGCTGTTTTTT. Residues: CASRPGRVTGELFF.

This clone was seen more than once but under ten times. This sequence joins TRBV20-1 and TRBJ2-1; TRBD2 might be the D (6 bases). Germline CDR1 is DFQATT and CDR2 is SNEGSKA (reference sequence). The CDR3 sequence is 11 residues long. The V gene lost 6 bases and the J gene lost 7 bases, with 10 bases spanning the gap. CDR3 sequence (DNA): TGCAGTGCCCCGGAGGGAAATGAGCAGTTCTTC. As protein: CSAPEGNEQFF.

The chain links TRBV30 to TRBJ1-2; 8 positions agree with TRBD1. Germline V CDR1 and CDR2: GTSNPN, SVGIG (reference sequence). With 4 bases clipped from V and 12 bases from J, the junction kept 13 bases outside the gene matches. This CDR3 contains 13 residues. The CDR3 coding sequence is TGTGCCTGGACCGCAGGGGGCGGTGGTAGGGACACCTTC. This sequence encodes CAWTAGGGGRDTF.

This sequence joins TRBV7-8 and TRBJ1-3; D is possibly TRBD1 (5 bases). The CDR3 totals 14 residues. V lost 6 bases and J 7 bases, leaving 16 bases between the germline ends. CDR1 SGHVS and CDR2 FQNEAQ come from the germline V gene. CDR3 in amino acids: CASRPTGRGNTIYF. The CDR3 DNA follows: TGTGCCAGCAGACCGACGGGACGGGGGAACACCATATATTTT.

This clone was seen a few times. The chain uses TRBV6-2 or TRBV6-3 and TRBJ2-7; D may be TRBD1 (5 bases). CDR1 MNHEY and CDR2 SVGEGT come from the germline V gene. V dropped 2 bases and J dropped 2 bases, with 7 bases sitting between them. The CDR3 extends over 13 amino acids. The CDR3 spells CASSYRGPYEQYF. In DNA form, the CDR3 reads TGTGCCAGCAGTTACAGGGGCCCCTACGAGCAGTACTTC.

The J gene is TRBJ1-5, the V gene TRBV6-2 or TRBV6-3; 11 bases line up with TRBD1. Germline-derived CDR1 and CDR2 are MNHEY and SVGEGT. CDR3 length equals 15 residues. Unmatched junction bases numbered 5, after V lost 4 bases and J lost 6 bases. CDR3 sequence: CASSSGQGGRQPQHF. The CDR3 DNA sequence: TGTGCCAGCAGTTCGGGACAGGGGGGCCGTCAGCCCCAGCATTTT.

V gene TRBV11-2 combines with J gene TRBJ1-1, with a weak D call TRBD1 (5 bases). The V gene's germline CDR1 is SGHAT and CDR2 FQNNGV. This CDR3 spans 16 amino acids. The ends were cut back, 3 bases at V and 3 bases at J, with 17 bases in the middle. CDR3 sequence: CASSFQVGTLHTEAFF. The CDR3, as DNA: TGTGCCAGCAGCTTTCAGGTAGGGACGTTGCACACTGAAGCTTTCTTT.

V usage is TRBV7-9 and J usage is TRBJ2-7, with D possibly TRBD1 on 6 matching bases. Per the germline V gene, CDR1 is SEHNR and CDR2 is FQNEAQ (reference sequence). V lost 2 bases to trimming and J lost 0 bases, with 11 bases between them. The CDR3 consists of 15 residues. The CDR3 DNA is TGTGCCAGCAGCTTAAGCGGACAGCCCTCCTACGAGCAGTACTTC. Residues: CASSLSGQPSYEQYF.

The CDR3, as DNA: TGTGCCAGCTTCTTGTCTGGGAGGGGGCGGCGGGGCTACACCTTC. Translated: CASFLSGRGRRGYTF. The J gene is TRBJ1-2, the V gene TRBV6-5, with TRBD1 matching 7 bases. V trimming: 8 bases; J trimming: 8 bases; junction bases outside the gene matches: 17. The CDR3 consists of 15 residues. In germline, CDR1 is MNHEY, CDR2 SVGAGI.

The chain links TRBV7-9 to TRBJ2-7, with D possibly being TRBD1 or TRBD2 (5 bases each). Germline values: CDR1 SEHNR, CDR2 FQNEAQ (reference sequence). This CDR3 has 15 amino acids. The V end lost 4 bases, the J end lost 2 bases, and 15 bases lay between the germline ends. CDR3 DNA: TGTGCCAGCAGCTCCCCCCGGGACGGAGCCTACGAGCAGTACTTC. The encoded protein is CASSSPRDGAYEQYF.

The chain is built from TRBV5-1 and TRBJ2-1; 11 bases line up with TRBD1. With V trimmed by 0 bases and J by 10 bases, 3 bases remained unmatched. CDR3 size: 14 residues. Germline values: CDR1 SGHRS, CDR2 YFSETQ. The CDR3 bases are TGCGCCAGCAGCTTGGGGACAGGGGGCAGGGAGCAGTTCTTC. It translates to CASSLGTGGREQFF.

This chain links TRBV18 with TRBJ2-5; 8 nucleotides line up with TRBD1. The ends lost 3 bases at V and 2 bases at J; junction bases unmatched: 8. Germline assignment: CDR1 KGHSH and CDR2 LQKENI. CDR3 size: 16 residues. The DNA of the CDR3 is TGTGCCAGCTCACCGGTCGTTCGACAGGGGCAAGAGACCCAGTACTTC. Encoded protein: CASSPVVRQGQETQYF. Looking up the rest from reference TRBV18 and TRBJ2-5 gives the full variable domain: NAGVMQNPRHLVRRRGQEARLRCSPMKGHSHVYWYRQLPEEGLKFMVYLQKENIIDESGMPKERFSAEFPKEGPSILRIQQVVRGDSAAYFCASSPVVRQGQETQYFGPGTRLLVL.

This clone was recorded only once. The chain links TRBV21-1 to TRBJ2-7; the table's D gene call, TRBD2, was not cross checked with the DNA. TRBV21-1 is noted as a pseudogene. There are 17 residues in the CDR3. CDR3 nucleotide sequence: TGTGCCCGACAGCTTGCTTTAGCGGGGGGGCGGCGAAACGAGCAGTACTTC. This encodes CARQLALAGGRRNEQYF.

In regard to this clone: The sample carries other DNA sequences with the same CDR3. The chain employs TRBV4-2 and TRBJ1-5; TRBD1 matches 9 bases. The germline CDR1 and CDR2 sequences are LGHNA and YNFKEQ. This CDR3 spans 14 amino acids. With V trimmed by 3 bases and J by 4 bases, 1 base remained unmatched. CDR3 in amino acids: CASSQDRGNQPQHF. In nucleotides, the CDR3 is TGTGCCAGCAGCCAGGACAGGGGTAATCAGCCCCAGCATTTT.

This sequence joins TRBV27 and TRBJ1-3, with unresolved D. The CDR3 is made up of 13 amino acids. Looked up from germline, CDR1 is MNHEY and CDR2 is SMNVEV (reference sequence). Trimming removed 2 bases from V and 2 bases from J, with 4 bases in between. CDR3 region: CASSLTAGNTIYF. The CDR3 nucleotides read TGTGCCAGCAGTTTAACGGCTGGAAACACCATATATTTT.

About this clone: The junction and the germline gene differ at one end; a read error may be behind it. The chain employs TRBV7-7 and TRBJ2-3; 7 nucleotides match TRBD2. CDR1 is SSHAT and CDR2 is FNYEAQ in the germline V gene (reference sequence). There are 15 residues in the CDR3. This CDR3 reads CASSLASGSTDTQYF. The CDR3 region has the DNA TGTGCTAGCAGCTTAGCTAGCGGTTCCACAGATACGCAGTATTTT.

The chain uses TRBV6-6 and TRBJ1-1; the D gene is possibly TRBD1 (5 bases). V shed 8 bases and J shed 1 base, with 11 bases lying between them. CDR3 length: 13 amino acids. Germline values: CDR1 MNHNY, CDR2 SVGAGI (reference sequence). The CDR3 DNA is TGTGCCAGCGGGGGGGAGCCGAACACTGAAGCTTTCTTT. Protein: CASGGEPNTEAFF.